This T cell receptor (beta chain) was retrieved from a study of blood T cell repertoires in COVID-19. On the study more broadly: Collection of acute and convalescent COVID-19 samples took place in the United States, Italy and Spain. Sources were T cells, B-cell-depleted T cells, or PBMCs; the material itself was cDNA or gDNA.

Trimming removed 5 bases from V and 3 bases from J; junction bases left unmatched: 5. The CDR3 consists of 14 residues. The germline gives CDR1 MNHEY, CDR2 SMNVEV (reference sequence). Under the authors' procedure: Amplifying reference gene primers gave estimates of nucleated cell counts. Profiling relied on immunoSEQ multiplex PCR, and the TCRdb table lists in-frame clones only, not all of them. V and J calls and clone size are those listed in that table; D and trimming were worked out from the DNA. The repertoire consists of about 100,000 clones, with about 85% occurring once and the leading ten covering around 4.5%. This clone occurred a few times.

Sequenced material: peripheral blood. The chain employs TRBV27 and TRBJ1-1; TRBD1 aligns across 8 bases. The sequence was collected from a man in his 60s with acute or convalescent COVID-19. In DNA form, the CDR3 reads TGTGCCAGCAGTAGGACAGGGCCATACACTGAAGCTTTCTTT. Its protein product is CASSRTGPYTEAFF.